Shown below are 17 T cell receptor beta chains from a single sample sequenced in a study of T cell repertoires in cytomegalovirus infection (dated by TCRdb to between 2017 and 2020). The sequencing machine was an Illumina HiSeq 1500. The public sequencing data were trimmed at Q25 with fastp and processed into clonotypes with MiXCR by TCRdb, which kept only in-frame beta chains. Entries that share a CDR3 protein sequence are merged under the most common genes and DNA. The sample table shows more than 400,000 distinct CDR3 sequences, and around a quarter are seen once. The top ten clonotypes cover over 10% of the sample. The source material was PBMCs. Receptors originate from a human donor in good health (CMV status not recorded). Some clones in this sample may be carry-over from other donors' samples.

The chain joins TRBV9 to TRBJ2-1; possible D gene TRBD2, 6 bases. Per the germline V gene, CDR1 is SGDLS and CDR2 is YYNGEE. Trimming shortened V by 4 bases and J by 8 bases, and 31 bases separated the two germline ends. This CDR3 region has 19 residues. The CDR3 nucleotides are TGTGCCAGCAGCCTTCCCTCGAGGGGTTCGGGAGCGTTGTCCGATGAGCAGTTCTTC. Its protein product is CASSLPSRGSGALSDEQFF.

There are a few counts of this clonotype. The J gene is TRBJ2-5, the V gene TRBV20-1; 9 bases match TRBD2. The CDR3 contains 16 residues. The V segment lost 6 bases and the J segment 2 bases; nucleotides outside the gene matches: 13. Per the germline V gene, CDR1 is DFQATT and CDR2 is SNEGSKA (reference sequence). The CDR3 region is CSAAVVAGEGQETQYF. CDR3 DNA: TGCAGTGCAGCCGTAGTAGCGGGAGAGGGGCAAGAGACCCAGTACTTC.

This chain connects TRBV5-4 to TRBJ2-3, with D tentatively TRBD1 (5 bases). The CDR3 consists of 15 residues. The ends were cut back, 5 bases at V and 1 base at J, with 14 bases in the middle. Germline CDR1 is SGHNT and CDR2 is YYREEE (reference sequence). Here the CDR3 DNA reads TGTGCCAGCAGGGACATCTTTAGGGGCACAGATACGCAGTATTTT. Its translation: CASRDIFRGTDTQYF.

In its sample, this clonotype was seen a few times. V and J are TRBV4-3 and TRBJ1-2, with D possibly TRBD1 on 5 matching bases. From germline, CDR1 is LGHNA and CDR2 YSLEER. Trimming left V 0 bases short and J 8 bases short, with 13 bases between. CDR3 length: 14 residues. The CDR3 sequence: CASSQDRAGSGYTF. In nucleotides, the CDR3 is TGCGCCAGCAGCCAAGATAGGGCAGGGTCCGGCTACACCTTC.

This clonotype was detected only once. This rearrangement joins TRBV5-1 to TRBJ2-3; D possibly corresponds to TRBD2 (5 bases). V lost 0 bases, J lost 2 bases, and 19 bases lay in between. CDR3 length: 18 residues. The germline V gene encodes CDR1 SGHRS and CDR2 YFSETQ. The CDR3 sequence is CASSLDVWSGRNTDTQYF. The CDR3 DNA is TGCGCCAGCAGCTTGGACGTTTGGAGCGGAAGGAACACAGATACGCAGTATTTT. Drawing the rest from reference TRBV5-1 and TRBJ2-3, the complete variable domain is KAGVTQTPRYLIKTRGQQVTLSCSPISGHRSVSWYQQTPGQGLQFLFEYFSETQRNKGNFPGRFSGRQFSNSRSEMNVSTLELGDSALYLCASSLDVWSGRNTDTQYFGPGTRLTVL.

V and J are TRBV6-5 and TRBJ2-1; D unresolved. The V end lost 5 bases, the J end lost 7 bases, and 9 bases lay between the germline ends. Germline-derived CDR1 and CDR2 are MNHEY and SVGAGI. This CDR3 is 12 amino acids long. The DNA of the CDR3 is TGTGCCAGCAGTACTCGAGCAAATGAGCAGTTCTTC. Its translation: CASSTRANEQFF.

This clonotype came up once. The V and J genes are TRBV20-1 and TRBJ2-7, with TRBD2 identical over 9 bases. This CDR3 region has 18 residues. V was pared by 2 bases and J by 6 bases, with 20 bases of the junction left unmatched. Germline V gives CDR1 DFQATT, CDR2 SNEGSKA (reference sequence). CDR3 sequence (DNA): TGCAGTGCTAGATCTCCGAGGGCGGGAGGGCCGGGGGCGAGCGAGCAGTACTTC. Its translation is CSARSPRAGGPGASEQYF.

The chain recombines TRBV4-1 with TRBJ1-5; D is possibly TRBD1 (5 bases). The CDR3 spans 17 residues. The germline CDR1 and CDR2 sequences are MGHRA and YSYEKL. Trimming left V 2 bases short and J 1 base short, with 15 bases between. The chain's CDR3 is CASSQRAGDYSNQPQHF. The CDR3 DNA follows: TGCGCCAGCAGCCAACGGGCGGGGGACTACAGCAATCAGCCCCAGCATTTT.

This clonotype was observed a few times. The rearrangement uses TRBV6-5 and TRBJ2-2; possibly TRBD2 for D (6 bases). The germline gives CDR1 MNHEY, CDR2 SVGAGI. The CDR3 runs 14 residues. The V end lost 6 bases, the J end lost 7 bases, and 15 bases lay between the germline ends. The CDR3: CASRVGLSGGELFF. CDR3 in DNA: TGTGCCAGCAGAGTGGGACTCTCGGGCGGGGAGCTGTTTTTT.

There are many counts of this clonotype. V and J are TRBV2 and TRBJ1-2, with 7 bases that match TRBD1. CDR3 length equals 13 residues. Germline-derived CDR1 and CDR2 are SNHLY and FYNNEI. The J segment lost 0 bases and the V segment lost 10 bases, leaving 5 bases of the junction unmatched. The CDR3 DNA reads as TGTGCCACCGGACAGGCCTCTAACTATGGCTACACCTTC. Translating gives CATGQASNYGYTF. Looking up the rest from reference TRBV2 and TRBJ1-2 gives the full variable domain: EPEVTQTPSHQVTQMGQEVILRCVPISNHLYFYWYRQILGQKVEFLVSFYNNEISEKSEIFDDQFSVERPDGSNFTLKIRSTKLEDSAMYFCATGQASNYGYTFGSGTRLTVV.

The table lists this clonotype with many counts. The V gene is TRBV6-5, the J gene TRBJ2-1; 7 bases match TRBD2. The germline V gene has CDR1 MNHEY and CDR2 SVGAGI. CDR3 length: 14 residues. V dropped 2 bases and J dropped 5; count of bases not matched to a gene: 3. As DNA, the CDR3 is TGTGCCAGCAGTTACGGGGAGGGGAACAATGAGCAGTTCTTC. Translation: CASSYGEGNNEQFF.

The sample holds one count of this clonotype. The rearrangement links TRBV30 to TRBJ2-3; 7 bases agree with TRBD1. This CDR3 is 13 amino acids long. The germline V gene has CDR1 GTSNPN and CDR2 SVGIG (reference sequence). V was clipped by 4 bases and J by 4 bases; unmatched bases: 5. The CDR3 DNA follows: TGTGCCTGGACCCTCCAGGGGGCAGATACGCAGTATTTT. Translated: CAWTLQGADTQYF.

This chain connects TRBV6-1 to TRBJ1-4, with D uncertain. There are 15 residues in the CDR3. Trimming shortened V by 1 base and J by 8 bases, and 14 bases separated the two germline ends. Germline V lookup: CDR1 MNHNS, CDR2 SASEGT. CDR3 protein: CASSEGQLPNEKLFF. The CDR3 DNA follows: TGTGCCAGCAGTGAAGGGCAACTGCCAAACGAAAAACTGTTTTTT.

CDR3 loop: CASSMSAAGELFF. The CDR3 DNA follows: TGTGCCAGTAGTATGTCTGCTGCCGGGGAGCTGTTTTTT. This rearrangement joins TRBV19 to TRBJ2-2; D uncertain. Trimming shortened V by 3 bases and J by 6 bases, and 8 bases separated the two germline ends. Germline V gives CDR1 LNHDA, CDR2 SQIVND (reference sequence). The CDR3 sequence is 13 residues long.

This clonotype turned up a few times. V is TRBV5-4 and J is TRBJ2-2, with 14 nucleotides matching TRBD2. The V gene end was trimmed by 5 bases and the J gene end by 9 bases; junction bases not matched to a gene: 6. CDR1 and CDR2 from the germline V gene are SGHNT and YYREEE (reference sequence). This CDR3 has 15 residues. CDR3 protein: CASSPGLAGVRELFF. Here the CDR3 DNA reads TGTGCCAGCAGTCCGGGACTAGCGGGAGTAAGGGAGCTGTTTTTT.

This clonotype was seen more than once but under ten times. This CDR3 reads CASSTQGWGNNEQFF. The CDR3 region has the DNA TGCGCCAGCAGCACACAGGGCTGGGGGAACAATGAGCAGTTCTTC. This rearrangement joins TRBV5-1 to TRBJ2-1, with D possibly being TRBD1 (6 bases). The CDR3 is 15 amino acids. Germline V gives CDR1 SGHRS, CDR2 YFSETQ. The ends were cut back, 4 bases at V and 5 bases at J, with 16 bases in the middle.

This clonotype was seen a handful of times. This chain connects TRBV14 to TRBJ1-1, with D maybe TRBD1 (5 bases). The CDR3 is 13 residues long. Trimming shortened V by 8 bases and J by 11 bases, and 21 bases separated the two germline ends. CDR1 is SGHDN, CDR2 FVKESK, per germline. The CDR3 coding sequence is TGTGCCAGCTCAATGGGGCCCTCGGCGGTGGCTTTCTTT. Its translation: CASSMGPSAVAFF.